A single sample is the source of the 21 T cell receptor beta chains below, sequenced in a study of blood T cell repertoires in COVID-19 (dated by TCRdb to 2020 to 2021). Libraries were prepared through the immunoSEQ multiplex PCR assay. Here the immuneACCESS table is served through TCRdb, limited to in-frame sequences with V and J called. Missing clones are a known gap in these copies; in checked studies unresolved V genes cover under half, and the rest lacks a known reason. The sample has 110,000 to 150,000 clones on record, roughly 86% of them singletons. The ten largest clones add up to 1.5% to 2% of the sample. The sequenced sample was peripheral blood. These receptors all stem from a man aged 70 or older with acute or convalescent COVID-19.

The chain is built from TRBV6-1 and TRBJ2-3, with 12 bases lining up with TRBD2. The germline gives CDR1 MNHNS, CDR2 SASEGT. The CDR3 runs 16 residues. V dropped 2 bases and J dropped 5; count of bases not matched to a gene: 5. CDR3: CASSERPSGRGDTQYF. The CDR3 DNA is TGTGCCAGCAGTGAACGTCCTAGCGGGAGGGGAGATACGCAGTATTTT.

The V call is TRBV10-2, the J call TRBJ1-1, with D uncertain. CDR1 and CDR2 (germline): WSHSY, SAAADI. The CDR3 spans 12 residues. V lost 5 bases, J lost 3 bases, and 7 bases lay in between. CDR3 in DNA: TGCGCCAGCAGTCTACGGGACACTGAAGCTTTCTTT. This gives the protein CASSLRDTEAFF.

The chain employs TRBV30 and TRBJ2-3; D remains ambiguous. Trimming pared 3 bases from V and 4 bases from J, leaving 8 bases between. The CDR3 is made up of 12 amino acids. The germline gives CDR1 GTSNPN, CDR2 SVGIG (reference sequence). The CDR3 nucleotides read TGTGCCTGGAGGTCGGGTGCAGATACGCAGTATTTT. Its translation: CAWRSGADTQYF.

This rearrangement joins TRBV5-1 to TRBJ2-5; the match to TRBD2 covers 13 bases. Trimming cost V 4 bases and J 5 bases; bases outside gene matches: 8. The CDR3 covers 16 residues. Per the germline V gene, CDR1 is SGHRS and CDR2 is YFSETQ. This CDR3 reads CASSQGTSGTSETQYF. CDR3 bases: TGCGCCAGCAGCCAGGGGACTAGCGGGACCAGTGAGACCCAGTACTTC.

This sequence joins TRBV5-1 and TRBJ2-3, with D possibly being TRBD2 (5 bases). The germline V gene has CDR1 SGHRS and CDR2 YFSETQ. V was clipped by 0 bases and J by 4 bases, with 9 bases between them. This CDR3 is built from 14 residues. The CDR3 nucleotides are TGCGCCAGCAGCTTGGGAGCGGACCCAGATACGCAGTATTTT. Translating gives CASSLGADPDTQYF.

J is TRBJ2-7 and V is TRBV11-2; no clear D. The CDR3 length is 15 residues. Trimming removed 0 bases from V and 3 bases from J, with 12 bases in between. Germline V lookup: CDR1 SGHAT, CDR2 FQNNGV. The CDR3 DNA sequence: TGTGCCAGCAGCTTAGAGGTCGCTACCTACTACGAGCAGTACTTC. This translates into CASSLEVATYYEQYF. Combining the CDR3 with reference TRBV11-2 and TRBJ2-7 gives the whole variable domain EAGVAQSPRYKIIEKRQSVAFWCNPISGHATLYWYQQILGQGPKLLIQFQNNGVVDDSQLPKDRFSAERLKGVDSTLKIQPAKLEDSAVYLCASSLEVATYYEQYFGPGTRLTVT.

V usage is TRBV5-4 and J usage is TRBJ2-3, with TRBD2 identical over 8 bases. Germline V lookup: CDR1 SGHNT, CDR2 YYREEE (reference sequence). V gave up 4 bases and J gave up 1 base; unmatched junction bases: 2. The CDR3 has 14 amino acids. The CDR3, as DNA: TGTGCCAGCAGCACGACTAGCGGCACAGATACGCAGTATTTT. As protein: CASSTTSGTDTQYF.

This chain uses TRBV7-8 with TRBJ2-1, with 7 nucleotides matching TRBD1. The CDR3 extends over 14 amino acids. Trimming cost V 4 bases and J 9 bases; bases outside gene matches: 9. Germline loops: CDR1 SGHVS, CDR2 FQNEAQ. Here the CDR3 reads CASSSGQYHPEQFF. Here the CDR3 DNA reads TGTGCCAGCAGCTCGGGACAGTATCATCCTGAGCAGTTCTTC. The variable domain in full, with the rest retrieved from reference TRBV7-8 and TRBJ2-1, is GAGVSQSPRYKVAKRGQDVALRCDPISGHVSLFWYQQALGQGPEFLTYFQNEAQLDKSGLPSDRFFAERPEGSVSTLKIQRTQQEDSAVYLCASSSGQYHPEQFFGPGTRLTVL.

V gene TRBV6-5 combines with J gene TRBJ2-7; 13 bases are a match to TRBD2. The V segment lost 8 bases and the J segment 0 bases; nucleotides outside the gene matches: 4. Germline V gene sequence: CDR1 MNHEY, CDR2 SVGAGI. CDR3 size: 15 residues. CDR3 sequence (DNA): TGTGCCAGCCGAACTAGCGGGGGGGGCTCCTACGAGCAGTACTTC. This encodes CASRTSGGGSYEQYF.

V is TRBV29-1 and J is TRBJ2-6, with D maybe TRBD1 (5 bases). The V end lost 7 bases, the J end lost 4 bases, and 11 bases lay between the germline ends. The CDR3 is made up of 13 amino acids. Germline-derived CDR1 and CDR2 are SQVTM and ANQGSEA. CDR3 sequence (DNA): TGCAGCGCATCAGGGTCCGGGGCCAACGTCCTGACTTTC. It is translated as CSASGSGANVLTF. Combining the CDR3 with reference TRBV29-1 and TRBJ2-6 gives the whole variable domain SAVISQKPSRDICQRGTSLTIQCQVDSQVTMMFWYRQQPGQSLTLIATANQGSEATYESGFVIDKFPISRPNLTFSTLTVSNMSPEDSSIYLCSASGSGANVLTFGAGSRLTVL.

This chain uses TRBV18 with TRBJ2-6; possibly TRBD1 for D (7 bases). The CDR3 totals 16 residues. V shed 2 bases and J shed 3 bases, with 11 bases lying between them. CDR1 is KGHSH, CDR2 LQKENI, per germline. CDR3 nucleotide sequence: TGTGCCAGCTCACCAGGAGGGGGCGGTGGGGCCAACGTCCTGACTTTC. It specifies CASSPGGGGGANVLTF.

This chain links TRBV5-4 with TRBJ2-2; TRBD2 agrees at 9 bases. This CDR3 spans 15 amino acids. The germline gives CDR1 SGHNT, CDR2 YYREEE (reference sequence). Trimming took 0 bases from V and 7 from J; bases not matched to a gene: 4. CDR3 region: CASSLGGRAVGELFF. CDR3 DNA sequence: TGTGCCAGCAGCTTGGGCGGGAGGGCTGTCGGGGAGCTGTTTTTT.

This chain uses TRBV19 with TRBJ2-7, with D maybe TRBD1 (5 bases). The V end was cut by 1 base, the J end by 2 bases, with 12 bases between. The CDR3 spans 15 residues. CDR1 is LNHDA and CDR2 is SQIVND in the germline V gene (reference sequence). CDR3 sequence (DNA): TGTGCCAGTAGTATAGTAGGGCAGGGTCCCTACGAGCAGTACTTC. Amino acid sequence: CASSIVGQGPYEQYF.

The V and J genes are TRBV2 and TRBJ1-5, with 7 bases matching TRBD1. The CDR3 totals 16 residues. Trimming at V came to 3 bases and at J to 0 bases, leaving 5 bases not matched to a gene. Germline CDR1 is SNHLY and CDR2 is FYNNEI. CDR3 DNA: TGTGCCAGCAGTGAGGGGACAGCCTATAGCAATCAGCCCCAGCATTTT. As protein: CASSEGTAYSNQPQHF.

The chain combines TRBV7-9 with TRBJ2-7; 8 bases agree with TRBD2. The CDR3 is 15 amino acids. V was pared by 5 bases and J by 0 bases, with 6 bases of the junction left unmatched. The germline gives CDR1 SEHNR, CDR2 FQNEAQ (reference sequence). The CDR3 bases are TGTGCCAGCAGCCGTAGCGGGGTAAGCTCCTACGAGCAGTACTTC. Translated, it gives CASSRSGVSSYEQYF.

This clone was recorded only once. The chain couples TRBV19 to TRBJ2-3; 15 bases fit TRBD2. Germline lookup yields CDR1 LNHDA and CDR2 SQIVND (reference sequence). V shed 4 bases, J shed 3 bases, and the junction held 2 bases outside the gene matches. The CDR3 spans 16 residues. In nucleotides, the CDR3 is TGTGCCAGTAGTACGGGACTAGCGGGAGGAACAGATACGCAGTATTTT. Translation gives CASSTGLAGGTDTQYF.

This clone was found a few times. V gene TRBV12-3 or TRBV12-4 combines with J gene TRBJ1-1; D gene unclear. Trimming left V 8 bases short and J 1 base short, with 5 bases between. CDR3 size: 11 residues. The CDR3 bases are TGTGCCAGCTCCCGGAACACTGAAGCTTTCTTT. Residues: CASSRNTEAFF.

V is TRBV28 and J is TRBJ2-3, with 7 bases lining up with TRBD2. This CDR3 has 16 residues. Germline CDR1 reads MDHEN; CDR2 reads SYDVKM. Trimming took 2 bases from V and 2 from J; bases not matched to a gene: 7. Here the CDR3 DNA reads TGTGCCAGCAGTTTAGCGGCGGGAGATAACACAGATACGCAGTATTTT. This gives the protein CASSLAAGDNTDTQYF.

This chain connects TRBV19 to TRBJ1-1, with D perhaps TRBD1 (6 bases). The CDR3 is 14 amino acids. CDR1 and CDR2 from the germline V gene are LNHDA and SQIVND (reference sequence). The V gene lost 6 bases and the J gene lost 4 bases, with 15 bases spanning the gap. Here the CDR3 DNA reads TGTGCCAGTAGGAATAAGGGGGTCTCCACTGAAGCTTTCTTT. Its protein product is CASRNKGVSTEAFF.

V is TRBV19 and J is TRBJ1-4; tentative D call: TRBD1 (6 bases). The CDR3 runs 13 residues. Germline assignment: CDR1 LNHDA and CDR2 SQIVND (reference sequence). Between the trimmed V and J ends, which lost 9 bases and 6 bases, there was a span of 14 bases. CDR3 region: CASTGGRHEKLFF. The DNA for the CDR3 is TGTGCCAGCACCGGGGGGCGGCATGAAAAACTGTTTTTT.

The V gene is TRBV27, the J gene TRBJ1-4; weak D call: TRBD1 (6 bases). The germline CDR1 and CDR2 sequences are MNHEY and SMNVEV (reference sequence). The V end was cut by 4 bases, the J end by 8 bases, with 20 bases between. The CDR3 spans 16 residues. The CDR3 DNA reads TGTGCCAGCAGTTCCGGGAGGGGGGGCACTTGGGAAAAACTGTTTTTT. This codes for CASSSGRGGTWEKLFF.